The sample holds a few counts of the clone carrying this T cell receptor (beta chain). The data were produced by immunoSEQ multiplex PCR, yet TCRdb's version contains in-frame clones alone and is incomplete. The table lists roughly 170,000 clones, 87% of them singletons. The record originates from a study of blood T cell repertoires in COVID-19. Study in general: In each case, the material was cDNA or gDNA derived from T cells, B-cell-depleted T cells, or PBMCs.

This CDR3 has 13 amino acids. The V gene's germline CDR1 is LGHDT and CDR2 YNNKEL (reference sequence). Deletions cut 0 bases from V and 7 bases from J, with 6 bases between. The sequencing sample was made of peripheral blood. The origin of this receptor is a woman between 65 and 79 years old with COVID-19, enrolled during active disease. The chain couples TRBV3-1 (or the pseudogene TRBV3-2) to TRBJ2-2; D not resolved. In nucleotides, the CDR3 is TGTGCCAGCAGCCAAGACGCCGGCGGGGAGCTGTTTTTT. Encoded protein: CASSQDAGGELFF.